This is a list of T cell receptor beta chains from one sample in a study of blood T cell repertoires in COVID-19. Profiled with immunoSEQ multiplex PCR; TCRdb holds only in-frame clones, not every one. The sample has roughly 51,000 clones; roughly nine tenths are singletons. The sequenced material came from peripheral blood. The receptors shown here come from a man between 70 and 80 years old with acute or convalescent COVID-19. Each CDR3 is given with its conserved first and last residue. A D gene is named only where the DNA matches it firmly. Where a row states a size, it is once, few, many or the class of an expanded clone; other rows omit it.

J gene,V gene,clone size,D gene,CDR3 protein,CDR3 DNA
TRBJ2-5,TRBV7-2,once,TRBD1,CASSHTGQQETQYF,TGTGCCAGCAGCCATACGGGACAGCAAGAGACCCAGTACTTC
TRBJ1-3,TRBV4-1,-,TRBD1,CASSLTGTGSGNTIYF,TGCGCCAGCAGCCTGACAGGGACCGGGTCTGGAAACACCATATATTTT
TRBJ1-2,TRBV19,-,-,CASMLGSPSLTF,TGTGCCAGTATGCTGGGCAGCCCGTCGTTGACCTTC
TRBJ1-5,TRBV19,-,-,CASSRQYSNQPQHF,TGTGCCAGTAGTAGGCAGTATAGCAATCAGCCCCAGCATTTT
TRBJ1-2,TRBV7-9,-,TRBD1,CASSLDRGAGGYTF,TGTGCCAGCAGCTTGGACAGGGGCGCGGGTGGCTACACCTTC
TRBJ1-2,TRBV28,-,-,CASSAELSNYGYTF,TGTGCCAGCAGTGCCGAACTGTCTAACTATGGCTACACCTTC
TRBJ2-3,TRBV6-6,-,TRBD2,CASSPWGGTDTQYF,TGTGCCAGCAGTCCGTGGGGGGGGACAGATACGCAGTATTTT
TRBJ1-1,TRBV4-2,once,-,CASSQVAAMNTEAFF,TGTGCCAGCAGCCAAGTAGCTGCCATGAACACTGAAGCTTTCTTT
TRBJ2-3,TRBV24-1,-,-,CATSASGADTQYF,TGTGCCACCAGTGCCTCAGGGGCAGATACGCAGTATTTT
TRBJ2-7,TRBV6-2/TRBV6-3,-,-,CASSSPPTAVYEQYF,TGTGCCAGCAGTTCTCCCCCAACAGCCGTCTACGAGCAGTACTTC
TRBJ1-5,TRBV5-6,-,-,CASSLAGNQPQHF,TGTGCCAGCAGCTTGGCGGGGAATCAGCCCCAGCATTTT
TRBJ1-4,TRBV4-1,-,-,CASSQDIWGGANEKLFF,TGCGCCAGCAGCCAGGATATATGGGGAGGCGCGAATGAAAAACTGTTTTTT
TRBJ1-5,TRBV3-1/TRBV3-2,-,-,CASSQGGHSNQPQHF,TGTGCCAGCAGCCAGGGGGGTCATAGCAATCAGCCCCAGCATTTT
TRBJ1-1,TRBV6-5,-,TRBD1,CASSYEEGANTEAFF,TGTGCCAGCAGTTACGAAGAGGGGGCGAACACTGAAGCTTTCTTT
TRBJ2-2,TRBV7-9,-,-,CASSLALGRTEELFF,TGTGCCAGCAGCTTAGCGTTAGGGAGGACCGAGGAGCTGTTTTTT
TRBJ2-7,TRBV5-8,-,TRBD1,CASSFPRLKWTGLYEQYF,TGTGCCAGCAGCTTCCCCCGACTAAAATGGACAGGGCTCTACGAGCAGTACTTC
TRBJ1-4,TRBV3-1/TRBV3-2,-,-,CASSQLTGEGNEKLFF,TGTGCCAGCAGCCAATTAACGGGGGAAGGTAATGAAAAACTGTTTTTT
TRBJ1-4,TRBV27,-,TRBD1,CASSLSWGTGGEKLFF,TGTGCCAGCAGTTTGTCCTGGGGGACAGGGGGTGAAAAACTGTTTTTT
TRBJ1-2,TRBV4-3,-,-,CASSQDRGSGYTF,TGCGCCAGCAGCCAAGATCGAGGAAGTGGCTACACCTTC
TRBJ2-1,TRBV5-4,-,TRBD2,CASSLLLAGGPPEQFF,TGTGCCAGCAGCCTCTTACTAGCGGGGGGGCCCCCTGAGCAGTTCTTC
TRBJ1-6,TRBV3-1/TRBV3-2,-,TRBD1,CASSQDGGQGNSPLHF,TGTGCCAGCAGCCAAGACGGGGGACAGGGCAACTCACCCCTCCACTTT
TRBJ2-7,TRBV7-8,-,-,CASSQGPYYEQYF,TGTGCCAGCAGTCAGGGTCCTTACTACGAGCAGTACTTC
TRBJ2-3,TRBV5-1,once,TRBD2,CASSLTAGGPTDTQYF,TGCGCCAGCAGCTTGACAGCGGGGGGGCCTACAGATACGCAGTATTTT
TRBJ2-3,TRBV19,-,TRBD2,CASSSRGGPDTQYF,TGTGCCAGTAGTTCCCGGGGGGGCCCCGATACGCAGTATTTT
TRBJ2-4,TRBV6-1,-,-,CASSVVQSIAKNIQYF,TGTGCCAGCAGTGTAGTACAGAGCATAGCCAAAAACATTCAGTACTTC
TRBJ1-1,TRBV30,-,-,CAWSFASEAFF,TGTGCCTGGAGTTTCGCCAGTGAAGCTTTCTTT
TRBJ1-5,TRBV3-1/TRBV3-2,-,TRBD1,CASSQDRDRVFGNSNQPQHF,TGTGCCAGCAGCCAAGATCGGGACAGGGTATTTGGAAATAGCAATCAGCCCCAGCATTTT
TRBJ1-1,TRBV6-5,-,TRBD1,CASTSTGRNTEAFF,TGTGCCAGCACATCGACAGGGAGGAACACTGAAGCTTTCTTT
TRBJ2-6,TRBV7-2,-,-,CASRRGGRFFSGANVLTF,TGTGCCAGCAGGAGGGGGGGCAGATTCTTCTCTGGGGCCAACGTCCTGACTTTC
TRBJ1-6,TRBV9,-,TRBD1,CASSTGQGTYNSPLHF,TGTGCCAGCAGCACGGGACAGGGGACCTATAATTCACCCCTCCACTTT
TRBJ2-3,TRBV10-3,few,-,CAISASADTQYF,TGTGCCATCAGTGCTAGCGCAGATACGCAGTATTTT
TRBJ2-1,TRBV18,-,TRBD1,CASSPPGQGFNEQFF,TGTGCCAGCTCACCCCCGGGACAGGGATTCAATGAGCAGTTCTTC
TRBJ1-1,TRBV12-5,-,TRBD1,CASGRTGGDTEAFF,TGTGCTAGTGGTCGGACAGGGGGAGACACTGAAGCTTTCTTT
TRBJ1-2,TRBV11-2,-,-,CASSLVRSEGYTF,TGTGCCAGCAGCTTAGTGCGATCGGAGGGCTACACCTTC
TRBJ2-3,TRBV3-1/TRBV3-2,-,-,CASSQDGGDLTDTQYF,TGTGCCAGCAGCCAAGATGGAGGCGACCTAACAGATACGCAGTATTTT
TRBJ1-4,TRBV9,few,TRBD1,CASRGQHNEKLFF,TGTGCCAGCAGGGGACAGCATAATGAAAAACTGTTTTTT
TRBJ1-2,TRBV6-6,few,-,CASSSRDGQIYGYTF,TGTGCCAGCAGTTCCCGGGACGGACAGATCTATGGCTACACCTTC
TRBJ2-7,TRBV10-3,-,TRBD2,CAISGTGGTYF,TGTGCCATCAGTGGAACGGGGGGTACATACTTC
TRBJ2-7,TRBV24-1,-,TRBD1,CATSAGSMEQGAGEQYF,TGTGCCACCAGTGCCGGATCGATGGAGCAGGGGGCGGGAGAGCAGTACTTC
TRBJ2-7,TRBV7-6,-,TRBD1,CASSETGASSYEQYF,TGTGCCAGCAGCGAAACAGGGGCCAGCTCCTACGAGCAGTACTTC
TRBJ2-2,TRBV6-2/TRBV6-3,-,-,CASSYSGGDTGELFF,TGTGCCAGCAGTTACTCTGGGGGCGACACCGGGGAGCTGTTTTTT
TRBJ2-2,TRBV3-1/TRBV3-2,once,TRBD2,CASSAGDLSGGVTGELFF,TGTGCCAGCAGCGCCGGAGACCTTAGCGGGGGTGTTACCGGGGAGCTGTTTTTT
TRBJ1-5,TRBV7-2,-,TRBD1,CASSLDGTGLGNQPQHF,TGTGCCAGCAGCTTAGACGGGACAGGCTTGGGGAATCAGCCCCAGCATTTT
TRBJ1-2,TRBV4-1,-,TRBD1,CASSQNRQGSYTF,TGCGCCAGCAGCCAAAACAGACAGGGTAGCTACACCTTC
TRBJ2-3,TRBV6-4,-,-,CASRTFAGSTDTQYF,TGTGCCAGCAGGACCTTCGCAGGGTCAACAGATACGCAGTATTTT
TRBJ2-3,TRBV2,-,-,CASSEDGGTQYF,TGTGCCAGCAGTGAGGACGGGGGAACGCAGTATTTT
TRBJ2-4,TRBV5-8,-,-,CASSLAINIQYF,TGTGCCAGCAGCTTGGCCATCAACATTCAGTACTTC
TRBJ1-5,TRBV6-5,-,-,CASRAGPSNQPQHF,TGTGCCAGCAGAGCGGGACCTAGCAATCAGCCCCAGCATTTT
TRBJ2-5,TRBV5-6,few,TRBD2,CASSPRTRWETQYF,TGTGCCAGCAGCCCAAGGACTAGGTGGGAGACCCAGTACTTC
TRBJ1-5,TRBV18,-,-,CASSPITGTQPQHF,TGTGCCAGCTCACCGATTACAGGGACTCAGCCCCAGCATTTT
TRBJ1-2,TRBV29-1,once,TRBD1,CSVEGQGAGGYTF,TGCAGCGTTGAGGGCCAGGGGGCGGGTGGCTACACCTTC
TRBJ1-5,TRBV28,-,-,CASSSEGTQPQHF,TGTGCCAGCAGCTCGGAGGGTACTCAGCCCCAGCATTTT
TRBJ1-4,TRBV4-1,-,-,CASSQQAHGGQNEKLFF,TGCGCCAGCAGCCAACAGGCCCATGGGGGCCAAAATGAAAAACTGTTTTTT
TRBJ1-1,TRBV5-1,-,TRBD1,CASSPDRGGGTEAFF,TGCGCCAGCAGCCCGGACAGGGGGGGAGGCACTGAAGCTTTCTTT
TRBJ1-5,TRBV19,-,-,CASSMSRAGNQPQHF,TGTGCCAGTAGTATGTCCAGGGCTGGCAATCAGCCCCAGCATTTT
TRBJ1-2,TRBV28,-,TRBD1,CASSLGQGNYGYTF,TGTGCCAGCAGTTTGGGACAGGGTAACTATGGCTACACCTTC
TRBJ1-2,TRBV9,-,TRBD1,CASRQQTGVGYGYTF,TGTGCCAGCAGACAACAGACAGGGGTTGGCTATGGCTACACCTTC
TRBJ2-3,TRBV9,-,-,CASSVGQQKDTQYF,TGTGCCAGCAGCGTGGGACAACAAAAGGATACGCAGTATTTT